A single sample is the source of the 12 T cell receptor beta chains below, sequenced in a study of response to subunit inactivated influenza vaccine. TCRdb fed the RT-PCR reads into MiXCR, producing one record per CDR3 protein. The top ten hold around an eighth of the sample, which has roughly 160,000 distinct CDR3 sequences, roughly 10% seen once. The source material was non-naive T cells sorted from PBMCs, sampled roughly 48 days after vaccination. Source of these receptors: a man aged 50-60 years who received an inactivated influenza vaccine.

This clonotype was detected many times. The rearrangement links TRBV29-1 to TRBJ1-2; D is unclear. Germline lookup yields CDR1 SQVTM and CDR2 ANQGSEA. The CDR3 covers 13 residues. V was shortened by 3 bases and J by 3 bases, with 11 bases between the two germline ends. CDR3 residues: CSVEAENDYGYTF. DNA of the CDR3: TGCAGCGTTGAGGCTGAAAACGACTATGGCTACACCTTC.

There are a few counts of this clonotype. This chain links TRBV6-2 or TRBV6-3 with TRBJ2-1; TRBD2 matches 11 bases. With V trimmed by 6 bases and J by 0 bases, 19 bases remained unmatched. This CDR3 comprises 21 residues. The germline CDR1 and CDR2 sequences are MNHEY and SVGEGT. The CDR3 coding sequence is TGTGCCAGCAGACTAAATCCGCTGTTGGGACTAGCGGAAAGCTCCTACAATGAGCAGTTCTTC. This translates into CASRLNPLLGLAESSYNEQFF.

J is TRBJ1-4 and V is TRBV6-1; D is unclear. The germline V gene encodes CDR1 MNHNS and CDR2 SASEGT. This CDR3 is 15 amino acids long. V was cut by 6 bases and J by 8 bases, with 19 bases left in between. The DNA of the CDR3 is TGTGCCAGCAGCCCCCGGCATCTCATTGGGGAAAAACTGTTTTTT. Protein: CASSPRHLIGEKLFF.

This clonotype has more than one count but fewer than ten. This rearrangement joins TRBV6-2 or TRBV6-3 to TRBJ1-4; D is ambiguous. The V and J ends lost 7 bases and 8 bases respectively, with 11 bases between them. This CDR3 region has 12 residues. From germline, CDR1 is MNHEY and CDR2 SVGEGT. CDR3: CASNDRGEKLFF. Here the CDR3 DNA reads TGTGCCAGCAACGACCGCGGGGAAAAACTGTTTTTT.

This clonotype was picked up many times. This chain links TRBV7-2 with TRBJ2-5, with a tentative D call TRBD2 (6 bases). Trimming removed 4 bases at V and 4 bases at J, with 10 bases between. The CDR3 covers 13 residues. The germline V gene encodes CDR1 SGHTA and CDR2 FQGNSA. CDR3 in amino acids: CASSSRRGETQYF. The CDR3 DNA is TGTGCCAGCAGCTCACGGAGGGGAGAGACCCAGTACTTC.

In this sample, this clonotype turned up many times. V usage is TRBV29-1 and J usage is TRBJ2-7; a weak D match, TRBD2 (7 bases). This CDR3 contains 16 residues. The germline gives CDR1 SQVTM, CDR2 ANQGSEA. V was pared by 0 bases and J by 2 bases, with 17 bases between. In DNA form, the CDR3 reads TGCAGCGTTGAAGATGTCGGGGGGCAATCCCCCTACGAGCAGTACTTC. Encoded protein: CSVEDVGGQSPYEQYF.

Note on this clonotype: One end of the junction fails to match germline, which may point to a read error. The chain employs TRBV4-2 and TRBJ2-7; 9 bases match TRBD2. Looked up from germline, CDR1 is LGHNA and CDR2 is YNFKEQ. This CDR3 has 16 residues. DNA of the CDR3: TGTGTCAGCAGCCAAGATTCGACCCTAGCGGGGCGCGAGCAGTACTTC. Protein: CVSSQDSTLAGREQYF.

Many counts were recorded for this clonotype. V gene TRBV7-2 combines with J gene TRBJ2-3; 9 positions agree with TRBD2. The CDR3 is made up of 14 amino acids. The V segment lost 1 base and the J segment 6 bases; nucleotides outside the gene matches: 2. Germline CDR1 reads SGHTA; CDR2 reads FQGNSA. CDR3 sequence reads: CASSLVAGGDTQYF. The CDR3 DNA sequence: TGTGCCAGCAGCTTAGTGGCGGGAGGGGATACGCAGTATTTT.

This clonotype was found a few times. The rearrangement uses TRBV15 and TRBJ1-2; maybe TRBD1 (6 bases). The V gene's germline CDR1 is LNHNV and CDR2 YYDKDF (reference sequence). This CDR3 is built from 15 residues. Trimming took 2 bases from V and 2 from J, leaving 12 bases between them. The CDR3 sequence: CATSRRDTRNYGYTF. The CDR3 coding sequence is TGTGCCACCAGCAGACGGGACACCCGAAACTATGGCTACACCTTC.

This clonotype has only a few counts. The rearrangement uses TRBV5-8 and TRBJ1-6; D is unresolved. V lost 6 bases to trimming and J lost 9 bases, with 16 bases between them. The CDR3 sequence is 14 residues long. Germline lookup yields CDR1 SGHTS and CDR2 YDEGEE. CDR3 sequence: CASKQLGGVSPLHF. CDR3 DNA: TGTGCCAGCAAGCAGCTTGGTGGGGTTTCACCCCTCCACTTT.

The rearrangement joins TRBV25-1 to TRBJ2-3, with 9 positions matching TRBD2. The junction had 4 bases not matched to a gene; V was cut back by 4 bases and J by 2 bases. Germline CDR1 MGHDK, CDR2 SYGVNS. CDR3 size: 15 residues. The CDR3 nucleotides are TGTGCCAGCAGTGTTATAGCGGGGGACACAGATACGCAGTATTTT. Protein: CASSVIAGDTDTQYF.

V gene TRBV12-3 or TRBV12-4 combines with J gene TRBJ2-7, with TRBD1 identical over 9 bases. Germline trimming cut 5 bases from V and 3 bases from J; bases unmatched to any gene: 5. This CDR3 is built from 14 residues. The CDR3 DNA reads TGTGCCAGCAGTCTACAGGGGGCGAACTACGAGCAGTACTTC. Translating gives CASSLQGANYEQYF.